These 29 T cell receptor beta chains share one sample of origin, sequenced in a study of T cells after yellow fever vaccination. Using its own MiXCR run on the 5' RACE reads, TCRdb lists one record per CDR3 protein. This sample yields 200,000 to 300,000 distinct CDR3 sequences, of which 13% are seen a single time; around 0.55% belongs to the top ten. The sequencing here drew on CD4+ T cells sorted from PBMCs, taken 45 days after the yellow fever booster vaccination. These receptors all come from a man aged 25-45 years who received the YFV17D yellow fever vaccine.

The chain employs TRBV30 and TRBJ1-1; no firm D call. With 0 bases removed from V and 7 bases from J, the gap between germline ends came to 18 bases. Germline V gene sequence: CDR1 GTSNPN, CDR2 SVGIG (reference sequence). This CDR3 spans 15 amino acids. The CDR3 sequence is CAWSVIGTGSDEAFF. In DNA, the CDR3 is TGTGCCTGGAGTGTGATCGGTACCGGTAGTGATGAAGCTTTCTTT.

The genes are TRBV29-1 and TRBJ1-2; 9 bases align to TRBD1. The CDR3 sequence is 14 residues long. The V and J ends lost 4 bases and 4 bases, in that order; junction bases with no gene match: 7. The V gene's germline CDR1 is SQVTM and CDR2 ANQGSEA. The chain's CDR3 is CSVGSTGGAYGYTF. CDR3 bases: TGCAGCGTTGGGAGTACAGGGGGCGCCTATGGCTACACCTTC.

This chain uses TRBV20-1 with TRBJ2-1, with 9 bases identical to TRBD2. The germline CDR1 and CDR2 sequences are DFQATT and SNEGSKA (reference sequence). The length of the CDR3 is 15 residues. The DNA of the CDR3 is TGCAGCACCCGGGCTCTAGCGGGGACATACAATGAGCAGTTCTTC. Translated, it gives CSTRALAGTYNEQFF.

This clonotype is a singleton in its sample. The chain has TRBV19 and TRBJ2-2, with D uncertain. Trimming removed 5 bases at V and 7 bases at J, with 17 bases between. CDR1 is LNHDA and CDR2 is SQIVND in the germline V gene (reference sequence). The CDR3 length is 15 residues. The CDR3 coding sequence is TGTGCCAGTAGTCCCGCGTCCGGGTTGGGCGGGGAGCTGTTTTTT. This encodes CASSPASGLGGELFF.

This clonotype was picked up a small number of times. This sequence joins TRBV20-1 and TRBJ2-1, with no clear D. Per germline, CDR1 DFQATT and CDR2 SNEGSKA (reference sequence). CDR3 length: 13 amino acids. V lost 1 base to trimming and J lost 3 bases, with 7 bases between them. As DNA, the CDR3 is TGCAGTGCTAGAGCGGGCGACTACAATGAGCAGTTCTTC. Translating gives CSARAGDYNEQFF.

V gene TRBV12-3 or TRBV12-4 combines with J gene TRBJ2-5; no firm D call. The CDR3 runs 14 residues. With 6 bases removed from V and 1 base from J, the gap between germline ends came to 12 bases. The CDR3 nucleotides read TGTGCCAGCAGGATTACCGGACCCCAAGAGACCCAGTACTTC. The encoded protein is CASRITGPQETQYF.

This clonotype was seen more than once but under ten times. This chain joins TRBV6-1 and TRBJ2-5, with a possible D match to TRBD2 (6 bases). The CDR3 runs 15 residues. V was clipped by 7 bases and J by 4 bases, with 19 bases between them. Germline loops: CDR1 MNHNS, CDR2 SASEGT. The DNA of the CDR3 is TGTGCCAGCACAGGAATAAGCGGGTCACGAGAGACCCAGTACTTC. Encoded protein: CASTGISGSRETQYF.

The genes are TRBV20-1 and TRBJ2-3, with no clear D. From germline, CDR1 is DFQATT and CDR2 SNEGSKA (reference sequence). Deletions cut 3 bases from V and 0 bases from J, with 10 bases between. The CDR3 consists of 14 residues. The CDR3 nucleotides read TGCAGTGCTAGGCGGCCTGCTAGCACAGATACGCAGTATTTT. Protein: CSARRPASTDTQYF.

The chain joins TRBV12-3 or TRBV12-4 to TRBJ2-3; 7 bases match TRBD1. This CDR3 has 16 amino acids. V shed 6 bases, J shed 2 bases, and the junction held 11 bases outside the gene matches. CDR3 loop: CASSPSQGTATDTQYF. DNA for the CDR3: TGTGCCAGCAGCCCTTCCCAGGGGACAGCCACAGATACGCAGTATTTT.

The chain recombines TRBV5-4 with TRBJ2-1, with D maybe TRBD2 (6 bases). V lost 4 bases to trimming and J lost 5 bases, with 10 bases between them. Germline CDR1 reads SGHNT; CDR2 reads YYREEE (reference sequence). This CDR3 is built from 13 residues. The CDR3 DNA follows: TGTGCCAGCAGCCGGGACTTTAACAATGAGCAGTTCTTC. Encoded protein: CASSRDFNNEQFF. Based on the CDR3 plus reference TRBV5-4 and TRBJ2-1, the full variable domain is ETGVTQSPTHLIKTRGQQVTLRCSSQSGHNTVSWYQQALGQGPQFIFQYYREEENGRGNFPPRFSGLQFPNYSSELNVNALELDDSALYLCASSRDFNNEQFFGPGTRLTVL.

The rearrangement links TRBV5-4 to TRBJ2-5, with TRBD2 as a possible D gene (5 bases). This CDR3 comprises 16 residues. CDR1 and CDR2 from the germline V gene are SGHNT and YYREEE (reference sequence). The V and J ends lost 2 bases and 2 bases respectively, with 16 bases between them. Written as DNA, the CDR3 is TGTGCCAGCAGCTTAAGCGGACGGAGATTACAAGAGACCCAGTACTTC. Translated, it gives CASSLSGRRLQETQYF.

The chain uses TRBV7-2 and TRBJ2-3, with a weak D call TRBD2 (5 bases). Trimming removed 6 bases from V and 4 bases from J, with 20 bases in between. The CDR3 contains 16 residues. CDR1 and CDR2 from the germline V gene are SGHTA and FQGNSA. CDR3 coding DNA: TGTGCCAGCAGTAGGCACGAGCGGATAGGGCCAGATACGCAGTATTTT. Protein sequence: CASSRHERIGPDTQYF.

CDR3 loop: CASSSTGTGLYEQYF. The CDR3 DNA reads TGTGCCAGCAGCTCAACCGGGACAGGGCTTTACGAGCAGTACTTC. The V gene is TRBV9, the J gene TRBJ2-7; 9 bases align to TRBD1. The V gene end was trimmed by 4 bases and the J gene end by 4 bases; junction bases not matched to a gene: 9. Germline CDR1 and CDR2: SGDLS and YYNGEE. This CDR3 has 15 amino acids.

This clonotype was counted only a few times. The chain joins TRBV6-2 or TRBV6-3 to TRBJ2-4, with D hard to call. The ends were cut back, 4 bases at V and 0 bases at J, with 1 base in the middle. The CDR3 runs to 12 residues. Germline CDR1 reads MNHEY; CDR2 reads SVGEGT. CDR3 nucleotides: TGTGCCAGCAGTTCAGCCAAAAACATTCAGTACTTC. This sequence encodes CASSSAKNIQYF.

This clonotype was detected only a few times. An end of the junction does not agree with germline; a read error may underlie this. This rearrangement joins TRBV5-1 to TRBJ2-7; a weak D match, TRBD2 (5 bases). The germline V gene encodes CDR1 SGHRS and CDR2 YFSETQ. The CDR3 is made up of 14 amino acids. CDR3 in amino acids: CASSTGISPYEQYF. Written as DNA, the CDR3 is TGCGCCAGCAGCACCGGGATATCGCCCTATGAGCAGTACTTC.

This clonotype was observed a handful of times. The chain carries TRBV7-9 and TRBJ2-7; D unclear. V was pared by 7 bases and J by 4 bases, with 14 bases between. Germline V gives CDR1 SEHNR, CDR2 FQNEAQ (reference sequence). The CDR3 is 13 amino acids. In DNA, the CDR3 is TGTGCCAGCACAAGAGCTAACTCATACGAGCAGTACTTC. Translation gives CASTRANSYEQYF.

This chain connects TRBV12-3 or TRBV12-4 to TRBJ2-2; D possibly corresponds to TRBD2 (5 bases). V was shortened by 1 base and J by 0 bases, with 9 bases between the two germline ends. The CDR3 sequence is 16 residues long. CDR3 sequence (DNA): TGTGCCAGCAGTTTAGGGGAGCGGTCGAACACCGGGGAGCTGTTTTTT. Protein sequence: CASSLGERSNTGELFF.

The gene calls are TRBV20-1 and TRBJ2-2; 7 positions match TRBD2. CDR1 and CDR2 (germline): DFQATT, SNEGSKA (reference sequence). The junction had 10 bases not matched to a gene; V was cut back by 4 bases and J by 5 bases. The CDR3 length is 15 residues. The CDR3 DNA reads as TGCAGTGCTACACCTGGGGGGGTTATAACCGGGGAGCTGTTTTTT. Amino acid sequence: CSATPGGVITGELFF.

This clonotype was picked up a small number of times. The J gene is TRBJ2-4, the V gene TRBV20-1; the match to TRBD1 covers 8 bases. CDR3 length: 13 amino acids. Germline-derived CDR1 and CDR2 are DFQATT and SNEGSKA (reference sequence). The ends lost 5 bases at V and 8 bases at J; junction bases unmatched: 8. The CDR3 sequence: CSAVDRVGDIQYF. As DNA, the CDR3 is TGCAGTGCTGTGGACAGGGTTGGAGACATTCAGTACTTC.

The rearrangement joins TRBV6-2 or TRBV6-3 to TRBJ2-1; D possibly corresponds to TRBD2 (6 bases). Germline CDR1 is MNHEY and CDR2 is SVGEGT. V lost 4 bases, J lost 0 bases, and 10 bases lay in between. CDR3 length: 15 amino acids. CDR3 residues: CASSWTNPSYNEQFF. The CDR3 DNA reads as TGTGCCAGCAGTTGGACTAACCCCTCCTACAATGAGCAGTTCTTC.

This clonotype was seen only a few times. The V call is TRBV7-8, the J call TRBJ2-7, with 8 bases that match TRBD1. The CDR3 is made up of 15 amino acids. V dropped 4 bases and J dropped 3; count of bases not matched to a gene: 8. Germline values: CDR1 SGHVS, CDR2 FQNEAQ. The CDR3: CASSWRRTGNYEQYF. The CDR3 DNA sequence: TGTGCCAGCAGCTGGAGACGGACAGGGAACTACGAGCAGTACTTC.

This chain links TRBV7-2 with TRBJ2-5, with D tentatively TRBD2 (7 bases). Trimming took off 2 bases at V and 5 bases at J, with 15 bases between the two ends. The CDR3 is 15 amino acids. Germline CDR1 and CDR2: SGHTA and FQGNSA. The CDR3 spells CASSLSAGRGETQYF. In DNA, the CDR3 is TGTGCCAGCAGCTTATCGGCAGGGAGGGGGGAGACCCAGTACTTC.

This clonotype was observed a handful of times. The rearrangement joins TRBV20-1 to TRBJ2-7; TRBD2 might be the D (6 bases). This CDR3 is built from 16 residues. Trimming cost V 4 bases and J 5 bases, with 24 bases left between them. Germline CDR1 is DFQATT and CDR2 is SNEGSKA (reference sequence). CDR3 amino acids: CSAIPPFSGLGDEQYF. DNA of the CDR3: TGCAGTGCTATCCCTCCCTTTAGCGGCCTAGGGGACGAGCAGTACTTC.

There are many counts of this clonotype. The chain has TRBV29-1 and TRBJ2-5; D remains unclear. This CDR3 region has 13 residues. Germline V gene data show CDR1 as SQVTM and CDR2 as ANQGSEA. Trimming left V 0 bases short and J 1 base short, with 6 bases between. CDR3 bases: TGCAGCGTTGAAGATTCATTCCAAGAGACCCAGTACTTC. This sequence encodes CSVEDSFQETQYF.

The sample holds a few counts of this clonotype. CDR3 sequence reads: CASGTGAANEQFF. The CDR3 nucleotides are TGTGCCAGCGGCACCGGGGCTGCCAATGAGCAGTTCTTC. This chain joins TRBV7-2 and TRBJ2-1, with D perhaps TRBD1 or TRBD2 (5 bases each). The V end was cut by 8 bases, the J end by 6 bases, with 14 bases between. CDR1 and CDR2 from the germline V gene are SGHTA and FQGNSA. The CDR3 contains 13 residues.

The chain couples TRBV20-1 to TRBJ2-7; the match to TRBD1 covers 9 bases. The trim removed 0 bases at V and 3 bases at J, leaving 6 bases unmatched. Germline values: CDR1 DFQATT, CDR2 SNEGSKA (reference sequence). The CDR3 loop spans 15 amino acids. CDR3 amino acids: CSARDFGTGHYEQYF. Here the CDR3 DNA reads TGCAGTGCTAGAGATTTTGGGACAGGGCACTACGAGCAGTACTTC.

The chain combines TRBV3-1 with TRBJ2-1; no definite D call. The CDR3 runs to 16 residues. CDR1 is LGHDT and CDR2 is YNNKEL in the germline V gene (reference sequence). The V end lost 5 bases, the J end lost 2 bases, and 16 bases lay between the germline ends. The CDR3 protein is CASSSPTLLTYNEQFF. CDR3 coding DNA: TGTGCCAGCAGCTCCCCGACTCTTCTTACCTACAATGAGCAGTTCTTC.

This clonotype has ten or more counts. J is TRBJ1-4 and V is TRBV5-1; 7 bases match TRBD1. This CDR3 is 15 amino acids long. Trimming removed 4 bases from V and 0 bases from J; junction bases left unmatched: 3. The germline gives CDR1 SGHRS, CDR2 YFSETQ. DNA of the CDR3: TGCGCCAGCAGCAGGGACAGAGCAACTAATGAAAAACTGTTTTTT. This encodes CASSRDRATNEKLFF.

The CDR3 DNA reads TGTGCCTGGGCCACAGGGAACTCCTACGAGCAGTACTTC. Translation gives CAWATGNSYEQYF. The chain combines TRBV30 with TRBJ2-7; D is perhaps TRBD1 (6 bases). The CDR3 has 13 residues. Germline V gives CDR1 GTSNPN, CDR2 SVGIG (reference sequence). The V and J ends lost 5 bases and 0 bases respectively, with 11 bases between them. The whole variable domain, remainder taken from reference TRBV30 and TRBJ2-7, is SQTIHQWPATLVQPVGSPLSLECTVEGTSNPNLYWYRQAAGRGLQLLFYSVGIGQISSEVPQNLSASRPQDRQFILSSKKLLLSDSGFYLCAWATGNSYEQYFGPGTRLTVT.